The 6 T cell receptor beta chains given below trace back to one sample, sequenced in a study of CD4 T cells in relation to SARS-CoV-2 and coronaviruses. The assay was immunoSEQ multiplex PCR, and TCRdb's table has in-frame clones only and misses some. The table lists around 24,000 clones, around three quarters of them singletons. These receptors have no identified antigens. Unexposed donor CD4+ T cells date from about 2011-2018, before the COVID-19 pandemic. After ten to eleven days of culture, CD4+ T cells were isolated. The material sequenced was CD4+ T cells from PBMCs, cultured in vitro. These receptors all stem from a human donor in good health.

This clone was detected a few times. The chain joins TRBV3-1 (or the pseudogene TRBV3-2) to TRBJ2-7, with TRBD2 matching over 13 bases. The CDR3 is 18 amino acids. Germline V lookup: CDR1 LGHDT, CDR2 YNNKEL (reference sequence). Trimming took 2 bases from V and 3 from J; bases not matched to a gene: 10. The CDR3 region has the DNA TGTGCCAGCAGCCAACCGACAGGGGGACTAGCGGGGCACTACGAGCAGTACTTC. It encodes CASSQPTGGLAGHYEQYF.

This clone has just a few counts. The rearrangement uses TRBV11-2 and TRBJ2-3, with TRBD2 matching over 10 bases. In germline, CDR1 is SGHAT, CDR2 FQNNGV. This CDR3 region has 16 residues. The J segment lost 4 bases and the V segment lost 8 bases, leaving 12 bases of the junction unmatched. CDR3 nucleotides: TGTGCCAGCTCGGGAGGTGCAGCGGGGGGGGCAGATACGCAGTATTTT. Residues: CASSGGAAGGADTQYF.

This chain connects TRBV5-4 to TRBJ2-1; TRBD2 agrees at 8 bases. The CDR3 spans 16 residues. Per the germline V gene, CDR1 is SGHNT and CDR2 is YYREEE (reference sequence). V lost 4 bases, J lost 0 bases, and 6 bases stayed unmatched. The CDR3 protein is CASSRRGGSSYNEQFF. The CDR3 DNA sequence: TGTGCCAGCAGCCGACGGGGGGGGAGCTCCTACAATGAGCAGTTCTTC.

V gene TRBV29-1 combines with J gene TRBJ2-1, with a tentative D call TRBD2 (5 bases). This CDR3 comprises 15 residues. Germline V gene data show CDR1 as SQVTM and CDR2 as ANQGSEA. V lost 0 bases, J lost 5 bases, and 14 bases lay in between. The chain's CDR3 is CSVEEHGIRDNEQFF. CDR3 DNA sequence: TGCAGCGTTGAAGAACACGGGATAAGGGACAATGAGCAGTTCTTC.

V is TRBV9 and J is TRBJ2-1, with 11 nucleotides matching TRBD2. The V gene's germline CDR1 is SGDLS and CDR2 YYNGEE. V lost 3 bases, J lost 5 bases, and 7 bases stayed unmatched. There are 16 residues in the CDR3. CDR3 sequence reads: CASSGWGTSGNNEQFF. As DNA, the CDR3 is TGTGCCAGCAGCGGGTGGGGGACTAGCGGAAACAATGAGCAGTTCTTC.

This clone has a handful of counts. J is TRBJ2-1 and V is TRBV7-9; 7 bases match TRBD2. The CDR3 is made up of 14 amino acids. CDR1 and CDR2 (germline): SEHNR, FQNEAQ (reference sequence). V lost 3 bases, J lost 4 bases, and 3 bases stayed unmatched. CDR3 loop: CASSFWRGYNEQFF. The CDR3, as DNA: TGTGCCAGCAGCTTCTGGCGGGGGTACAATGAGCAGTTCTTC.